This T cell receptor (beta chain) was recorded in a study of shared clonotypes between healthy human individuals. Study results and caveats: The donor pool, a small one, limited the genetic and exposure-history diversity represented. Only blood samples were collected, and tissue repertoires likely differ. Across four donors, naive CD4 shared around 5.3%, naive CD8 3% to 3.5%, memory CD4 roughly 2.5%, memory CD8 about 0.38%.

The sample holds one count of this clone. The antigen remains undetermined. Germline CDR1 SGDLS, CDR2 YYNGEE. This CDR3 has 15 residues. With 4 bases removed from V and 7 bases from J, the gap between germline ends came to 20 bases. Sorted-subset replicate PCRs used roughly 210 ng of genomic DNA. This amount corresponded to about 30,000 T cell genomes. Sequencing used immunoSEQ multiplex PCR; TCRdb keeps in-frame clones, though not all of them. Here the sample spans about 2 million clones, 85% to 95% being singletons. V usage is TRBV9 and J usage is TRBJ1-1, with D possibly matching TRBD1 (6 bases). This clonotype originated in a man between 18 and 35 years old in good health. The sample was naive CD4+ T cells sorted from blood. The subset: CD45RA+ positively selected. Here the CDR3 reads CASSPSTGTYGEAFF. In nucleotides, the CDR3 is TGTGCCAGCAGCCCCTCGACAGGAACCTACGGTGAAGCTTTCTTT.